This T cell receptor (beta chain) was recovered during a study of T cells in localized non-small cell lung cancer (dated by TCRdb to the early 2020s). For context, the study as a whole: Comparing tumors with uninvolved tumor-adjacent lungs, the study looked at the T cell repertoires of approximately 240 patients with early-stage NSCLC. All 230 or so NSCLC patients in the cohort were treatment-naive and had localized lung tumors that were resected. A mean age of 66.3 years was recorded for the NSCLC patients, of whom roughly 130 were male and about a hundred were female. Broader findings and caveats from the paper: Of the top 100 tumor clones, a median of about 53 were detected in paired uninvolved adjacent lung; under 30 were also among that lung's top 100. Multi-region tumor sequencing was not performed, so intratumor heterogeneity could not be excluded. Uninvolved tumor-adjacent lung showed the highest T cell clonality, higher than tumor, which suggests more focused antigenic responses in the uninvolved tumor-adjacent lung. Longer overall survival was associated with higher blood T cell density, whereas shorter survival was associated with higher adjacent-lung clonality. Because the study design was exploratory, TCR variables were selected using unadjusted p-values without false-discovery rate correction.

The immunoSEQ Assay was used to sequence TCR beta CDR3 regions from DNA. As for the original processing: To compute T cell density, TCR beta template counts were normalized to usable DNA, which was estimated by amplifying housekeeping genes. The preseqR package was used to estimate richness by extrapolating to 400,000 templates for PBMC samples and to 120,000 templates for tissue samples. Clonality was taken to be one minus Pielou's evenness. Tissue-enriched TCRs were identified by differential abundance testing using productive amino-acid clonotypes, minimum total count 5 and alpha 0.1. The Jaccard Index and the Morisita Overlap Index were used to measure repertoire overlap between compartments. GLIPH clustered TCR beta CDR3s with public tetramer-defined viral CDR3s; viral motifs required at least three viral sequences plus V-gene enrichment. In TCRdb, the immuneACCESS table is reduced to in-frame sequences with V and J assigned. These tables do not hold every clone; where another copy was compared, an unresolved V gene accounts for under half, and the others remain unexplained. D and trimming come from the DNA, and the V and J calls and clone size come from that table. The sample contains fewer than 35,000 clones, 78% of them found a single time. Less than 45% of the sample comes from the top ten.

After removal of 5 bases from V and 4 bases from J, the junction retains 8 bases not matched to a gene. The germline V gene gives CDR1 as SNHLY and CDR2 as FYNNEI. Including the terminal cysteine and phenylalanine, the CDR3 comprises 15 residues. Only the CDR3 DNA stays, 45 bases, in frame from base 1. At diagnosis, peripheral blood, uninvolved tumor-adjacent lung and tumor were collected and were preserved as a mix of fresh-frozen and FFPE material. Blood samples were analyzed as peripheral blood mononuclear cells for TCR repertoire profiling. The table lists this clone with a few counts. No cognate antigen has been identified for it. The sample holds no much larger clone one base away, and base qualities are not on file.

The specimen comprised peripheral blood, sampled before any cancer treatment. The sequence derives from a male donor older than 55 with stage II squamous cell lung carcinoma. This chain is built from TRBV2 and TRBJ1-2; TRBD1 fits 9 bases in the junction. The CDR3 region has the sequence CASSTTGGQGYGYTF. The DNA sequence is as follows: TGTGCCAGCAGTACAACAGGGGGACAGGGCTATGGCTACACCTTC.